The 14 T cell receptor beta chains presented below share a single source sample, sequenced in a study of cytomegalovirus exposure and HLA in healthy donors (dated by TCRdb to about 2017). The library was built by means of the immunoSEQ multiplex PCR assay. Here the immuneACCESS table is served through TCRdb, limited to in-frame sequences with V and J called. Missing clones are a known gap in these copies; in checked studies unresolved V genes cover under half, and the rest lacks a known reason. For this sample there are nearly 110,000 clones; about 88% appear just once. In total, the top ten clones hold about 2% of the sample. Material for sequencing was PBMCs. These TCRs come from a woman aged 18-35 years in good health and CMV-seropositive.

Only one count was recorded for this clone. CDR3 nucleotides: TGTGCCAGCAGCTTAGTAGACGGGACAGGCTACGAGCAGTACTTC. Translation: CASSLVDGTGYEQYF. The V gene is TRBV11-2, the J gene TRBJ2-7; the match to TRBD1 covers 8 bases. CDR1 and CDR2 from the germline V gene are SGHAT and FQNNGV. The CDR3 contains 15 residues. The ends lost 1 base at V and 3 bases at J; junction bases unmatched: 5.

The V and J genes are TRBV7-9 and TRBJ2-5, with 8 bases that match TRBD2. With 2 bases clipped from V and 5 bases from J, the junction kept 10 bases outside the gene matches. Per germline, CDR1 SEHNR and CDR2 FQNEAQ (reference sequence). The CDR3 loop spans 16 amino acids. This CDR3 reads CASSLFSGGIGETQYF. CDR3 nucleotides: TGTGCCAGCAGCTTATTCAGCGGGGGTATAGGGGAGACCCAGTACTTC.

V and J are TRBV9 and TRBJ1-3, with D maybe TRBD1 (6 bases). The V gene lost 0 bases and the J gene lost 4 bases, with 11 bases spanning the gap. This CDR3 is built from 15 residues. The germline V gene encodes CDR1 SGDLS and CDR2 YYNGEE. The CDR3 here is CASSVEGHPGNTIYF. In DNA, the CDR3 is TGTGCCAGCAGCGTAGAGGGACACCCCGGAAACACCATATATTTT.

This sequence joins TRBV27 and TRBJ1-1, with 8 nucleotides matching TRBD1. The V gene end was trimmed by 5 bases and the J gene end by 7 bases; junction bases not matched to a gene: 9. CDR3 length equals 14 residues. Germline V gives CDR1 MNHEY, CDR2 SMNVEV (reference sequence). The CDR3 loop is CASSPFDRGLEAFF. CDR3 in DNA: TGTGCCAGCAGTCCGTTCGACAGGGGCCTTGAAGCTTTCTTT.

The genes are TRBV6-1 and TRBJ2-1, with a weak D call TRBD2 (5 bases). The CDR3 spans 15 residues. V was shortened by 8 bases and J by 4 bases, with 18 bases between the two germline ends. Germline CDR1 reads MNHNS; CDR2 reads SASEGT. Written as DNA, the CDR3 is TGTGCCAGCGGCCGGGCCCCGAGGGCTTACAATGAGCAGTTCTTC. This encodes CASGRAPRAYNEQFF.

In this sample, this clone turned up a few times. The chain combines TRBV2 with TRBJ1-1; weak D call: TRBD1 (5 bases). This CDR3 is 14 amino acids long. The germline gives CDR1 SNHLY, CDR2 FYNNEI. V lost 5 bases and J 1 base, leaving 11 bases between the germline ends. The CDR3 region is CASSFGQGNTEAFF. The CDR3 DNA reads TGTGCCAGCAGTTTCGGGCAGGGGAACACTGAAGCTTTCTTT.

The chain combines TRBV5-6 with TRBJ1-1; 9 bases line up with TRBD1. The V and J ends lost 6 bases and 6 bases, in that order; junction bases with no gene match: 9. The CDR3 contains 14 residues. From germline, CDR1 is SGHDT and CDR2 YYEEEE. CDR3 DNA sequence: TGTGCCAGCAACCGGACAGGGGTAATCGCTGAAGCTTTCTTT. Amino acid sequence: CASNRTGVIAEAFF. Drawing the rest from reference TRBV5-6 and TRBJ1-1, the complete variable domain is DAGVTQSPTHLIKTRGQQVTLRCSPKSGHDTVSWYQQALGQGPQFIFQYYEEEERQRGNFPDRFSGHQFPNYSSELNVNALLLGDSALYLCASNRTGVIAEAFFGQGTRLTVV.

The rearrangement uses TRBV6-6 and TRBJ1-4; D might be TRBD1 (6 bases). The CDR3 runs 14 residues. Trimming pared 2 bases from V and 6 bases from J, leaving 10 bases between. CDR1 MNHNY and CDR2 SVGAGI come from the germline V gene (reference sequence). CDR3 DNA: TGTGCCAGCAGTTACGAGTCAGGGGATGAAAAACTGTTTTTT. Residues: CASSYESGDEKLFF.

The genes are TRBV7-8 and TRBJ2-6, with D perhaps matching TRBD1 (6 bases). Trimming removed 5 bases from V and 0 bases from J, with 17 bases in between. There are 18 residues in the CDR3. Germline CDR1 is SGHVS and CDR2 is FQNEAQ. The CDR3 region has the DNA TGTGCCAGCAGCCCGCAAACAGGGTGGGTCTCTGGGGCCAACGTCCTGACTTTC. As protein: CASSPQTGWVSGANVLTF.

The rearrangement links TRBV7-6 to TRBJ1-6; 7 bases align to TRBD1. V lost 5 bases to trimming and J lost 7 bases; unmatched junction nucleotides: 8. CDR3 length: 15 amino acids. Germline V gives CDR1 SGHVS, CDR2 FNYEAQ. CDR3 loop: CASSSGQAINSPLHF. Here the CDR3 DNA reads TGTGCCAGCAGCAGTGGACAGGCAATAAATTCACCCCTCCACTTT.

The rearrangement uses TRBV18 and TRBJ1-1; D possibly corresponds to TRBD1 (5 bases). Germline V gives CDR1 KGHSH, CDR2 LQKENI. Trimming removed 8 bases at V and 8 bases at J, with 15 bases between. The CDR3 has 12 amino acids. The CDR3 protein is CASALGATEAFF. The CDR3 coding sequence is TGTGCCAGCGCACTAGGGGCGACCGAAGCTTTCTTT.

This clone appeared a few times. V is TRBV19 and J is TRBJ2-3; 8 positions agree with TRBD2. The V and J ends lost 1 base and 1 base, in that order; junction bases with no gene match: 4. The germline gives CDR1 LNHDA, CDR2 SQIVND (reference sequence). This CDR3 spans 16 amino acids. CDR3 protein: CASSIVGRGGTDTQYF. As DNA, the CDR3 is TGTGCCAGTAGTATAGTAGGGCGGGGGGGCACAGATACGCAGTATTTT.

The V gene is TRBV18, the J gene TRBJ2-1, with 7 nucleotides matching TRBD1. This CDR3 comprises 14 residues. The V gene's germline CDR1 is KGHSH and CDR2 LQKENI. After removal of 2 bases from V and 4 bases from J, the junction contained 2 bases not matched to a gene. This CDR3 reads CASSPGTAYNEQFF. CDR3 DNA: TGTGCCAGCTCACCAGGGACAGCATACAATGAGCAGTTCTTC.

The chain carries TRBV27 and TRBJ1-2; 7 bases agree with TRBD1. V dropped 2 bases and J dropped 7; count of bases not matched to a gene: 4. The CDR3 sequence is 13 residues long. Germline V gives CDR1 MNHEY, CDR2 SMNVEV (reference sequence). The CDR3 is CASSLGDRTGYTF. CDR3 in DNA: TGTGCCAGCAGTTTAGGGGACAGAACTGGCTACACCTTC.